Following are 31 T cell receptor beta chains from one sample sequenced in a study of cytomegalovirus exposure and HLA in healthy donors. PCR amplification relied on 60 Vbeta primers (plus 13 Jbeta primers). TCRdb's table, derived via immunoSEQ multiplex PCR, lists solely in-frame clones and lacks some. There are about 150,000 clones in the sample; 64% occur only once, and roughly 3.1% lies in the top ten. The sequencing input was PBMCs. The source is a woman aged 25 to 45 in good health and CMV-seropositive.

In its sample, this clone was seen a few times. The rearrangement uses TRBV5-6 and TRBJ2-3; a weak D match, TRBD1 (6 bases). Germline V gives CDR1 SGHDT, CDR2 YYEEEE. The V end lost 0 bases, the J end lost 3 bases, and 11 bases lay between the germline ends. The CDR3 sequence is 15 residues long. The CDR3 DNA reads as TGTGCCAGCAGCTTGGCTGGACAGCCAACAGATACGCAGTATTTT. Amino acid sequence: CASSLAGQPTDTQYF.

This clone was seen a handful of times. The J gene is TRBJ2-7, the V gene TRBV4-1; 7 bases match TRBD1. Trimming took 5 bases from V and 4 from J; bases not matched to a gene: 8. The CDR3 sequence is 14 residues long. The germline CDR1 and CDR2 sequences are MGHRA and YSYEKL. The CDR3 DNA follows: TGCGCCAGCAGCGTACGACAGGGAACTTACGAGCAGTACTTC. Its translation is CASSVRQGTYEQYF.

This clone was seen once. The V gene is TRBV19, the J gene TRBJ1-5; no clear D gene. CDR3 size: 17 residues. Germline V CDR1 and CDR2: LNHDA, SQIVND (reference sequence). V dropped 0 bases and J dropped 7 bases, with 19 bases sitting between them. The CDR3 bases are TGTGCCAGTAGTATAGATCTTTCCAGGCTAGCGGTCCAGCCCCAGCATTTT. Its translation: CASSIDLSRLAVQPQHF.

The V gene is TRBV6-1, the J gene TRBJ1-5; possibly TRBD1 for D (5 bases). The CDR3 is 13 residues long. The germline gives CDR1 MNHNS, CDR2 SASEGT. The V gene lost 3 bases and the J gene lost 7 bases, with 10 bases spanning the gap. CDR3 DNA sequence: TGTGCCAGCAGTGACGACAGAACCCAGCCCCAGCATTTT. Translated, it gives CASSDDRTQPQHF.

The CDR3 loop reads CASGGPTDTQYF. In DNA form, the CDR3 reads TGTGCCTCCGGGGGACCCACAGATACGCAGTATTTT. The chain employs TRBV6-1 and TRBJ2-3, with a tentative D call TRBD2 (6 bases). This CDR3 is 12 amino acids long. Germline V lookup: CDR1 MNHNS, CDR2 SASEGT. Trimming cost V 11 bases and J 2 bases, with 11 bases left between them.

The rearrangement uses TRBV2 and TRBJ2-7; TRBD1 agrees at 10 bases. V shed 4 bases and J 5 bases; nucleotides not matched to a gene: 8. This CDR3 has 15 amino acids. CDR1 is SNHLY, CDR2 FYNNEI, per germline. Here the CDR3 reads CASSGGQGFRNEQYF. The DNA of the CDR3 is TGTGCCAGCAGTGGGGGACAGGGGTTCCGGAACGAGCAGTACTTC.

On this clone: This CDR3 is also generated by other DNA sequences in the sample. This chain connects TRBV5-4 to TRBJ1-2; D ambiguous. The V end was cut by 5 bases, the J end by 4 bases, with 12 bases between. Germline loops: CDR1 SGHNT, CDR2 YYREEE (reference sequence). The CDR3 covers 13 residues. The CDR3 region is CASSLDGLYGYTF. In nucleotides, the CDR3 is TGTGCCAGCAGTCTGGACGGACTCTATGGCTACACCTTC.

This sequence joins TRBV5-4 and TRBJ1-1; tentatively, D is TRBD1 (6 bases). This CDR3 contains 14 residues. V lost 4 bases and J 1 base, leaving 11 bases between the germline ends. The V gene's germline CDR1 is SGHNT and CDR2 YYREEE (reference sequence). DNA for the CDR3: TGTGCCAGCAGCCGATCGGGACAGAACACTGAAGCTTTCTTT. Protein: CASSRSGQNTEAFF.

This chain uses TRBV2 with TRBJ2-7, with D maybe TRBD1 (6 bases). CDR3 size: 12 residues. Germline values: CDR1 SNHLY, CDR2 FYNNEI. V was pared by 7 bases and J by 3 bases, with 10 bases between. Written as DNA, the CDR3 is TGTGCCAGCAACCTACAGGGCTACGAGCAGTACTTC. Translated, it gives CASNLQGYEQYF.

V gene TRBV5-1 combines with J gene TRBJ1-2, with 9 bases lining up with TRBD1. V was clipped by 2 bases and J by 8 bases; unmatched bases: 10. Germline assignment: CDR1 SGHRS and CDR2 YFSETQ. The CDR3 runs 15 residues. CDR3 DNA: TGCGCCAGCAGCTTACCAAGAACAGGGGGCCACGGCTACACCTTC. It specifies CASSLPRTGGHGYTF.

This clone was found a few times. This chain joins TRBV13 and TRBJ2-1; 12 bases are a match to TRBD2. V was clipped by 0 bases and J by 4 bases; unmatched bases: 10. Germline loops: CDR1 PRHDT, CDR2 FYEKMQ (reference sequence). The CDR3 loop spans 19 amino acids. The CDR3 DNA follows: TGTGCCAGCAGCTTAGGCCTGACTAGCGGGAGTTTGAGGTACAATGAGCAGTTCTTC. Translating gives CASSLGLTSGSLRYNEQFF.

The CDR3 DNA is TGTGCCAGCAGCCGCGGGACTAATCAGCCCCAGCATTTT. It specifies CASSRGTNQPQHF. The chain recombines TRBV13 with TRBJ1-5; TRBD1 might be the D (5 bases). V lost 5 bases, J lost 4 bases, and 9 bases lay in between. From germline, CDR1 is PRHDT and CDR2 FYEKMQ (reference sequence). The CDR3 runs 13 residues.

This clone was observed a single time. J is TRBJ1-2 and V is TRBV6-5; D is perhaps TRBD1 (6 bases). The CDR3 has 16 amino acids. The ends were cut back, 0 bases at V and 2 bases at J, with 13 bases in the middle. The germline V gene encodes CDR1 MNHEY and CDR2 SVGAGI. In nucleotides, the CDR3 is TGTGCCAGCAGTTACTCCACGTGGACAGCAAACTATGGCTACACCTTC. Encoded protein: CASSYSTWTANYGYTF.

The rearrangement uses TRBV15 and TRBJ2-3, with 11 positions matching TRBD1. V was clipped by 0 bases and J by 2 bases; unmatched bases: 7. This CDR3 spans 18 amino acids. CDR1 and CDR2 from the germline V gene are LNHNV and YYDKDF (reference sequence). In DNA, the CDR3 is TGTGCCACCAGCAGAGATTCCGGGACAGGGGGTAACACAGATACGCAGTATTTT. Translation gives CATSRDSGTGGNTDTQYF.

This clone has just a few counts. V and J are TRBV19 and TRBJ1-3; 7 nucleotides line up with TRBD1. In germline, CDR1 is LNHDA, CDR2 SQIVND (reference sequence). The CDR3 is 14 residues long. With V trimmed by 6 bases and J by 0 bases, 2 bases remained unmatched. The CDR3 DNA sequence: TGTGCCAGTAGAACAGGGGCCTCTGGAAACACCATATATTTT. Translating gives CASRTGASGNTIYF.

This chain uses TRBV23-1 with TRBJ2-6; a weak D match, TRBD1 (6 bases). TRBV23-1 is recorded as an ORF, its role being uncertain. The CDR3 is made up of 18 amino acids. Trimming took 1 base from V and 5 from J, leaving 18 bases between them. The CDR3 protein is CASSQWEQGTLRANVLTF. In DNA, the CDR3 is TGCGCCAGCAGTCAATGGGAACAGGGTACTCTGAGGGCCAACGTCCTGACTTTC.

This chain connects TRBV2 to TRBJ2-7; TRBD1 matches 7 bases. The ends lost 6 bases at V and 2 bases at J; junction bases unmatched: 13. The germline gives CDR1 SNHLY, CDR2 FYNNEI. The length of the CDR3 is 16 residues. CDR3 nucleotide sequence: TGTGCCAGCAGGGTGGGACAGACTCTTCTTACCTACGAGCAGTACTTC. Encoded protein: CASRVGQTLLTYEQYF.

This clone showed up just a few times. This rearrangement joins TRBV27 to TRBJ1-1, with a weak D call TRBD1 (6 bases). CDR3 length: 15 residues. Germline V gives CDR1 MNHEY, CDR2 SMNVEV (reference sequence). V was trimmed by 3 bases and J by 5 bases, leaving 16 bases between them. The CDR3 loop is CASSLTGFYSTEAFF. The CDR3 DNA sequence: TGTGCCAGCAGTTTGACAGGATTCTATAGTACTGAAGCTTTCTTT.

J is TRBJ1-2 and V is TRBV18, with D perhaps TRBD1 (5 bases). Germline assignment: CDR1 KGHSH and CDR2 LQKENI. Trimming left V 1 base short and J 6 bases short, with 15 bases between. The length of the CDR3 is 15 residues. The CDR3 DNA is TGTGCCAGCTCACCACGGCTTGACAGTCTCCATGGCTACACCTTC. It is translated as CASSPRLDSLHGYTF.

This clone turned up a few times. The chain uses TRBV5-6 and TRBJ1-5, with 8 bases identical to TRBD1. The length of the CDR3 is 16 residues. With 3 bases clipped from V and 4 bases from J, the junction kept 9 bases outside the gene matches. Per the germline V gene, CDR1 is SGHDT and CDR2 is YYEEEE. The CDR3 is CASSSNPGQGNQPQHF. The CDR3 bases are TGTGCCAGCAGCTCGAACCCCGGACAGGGAAATCAGCCCCAGCATTTT.

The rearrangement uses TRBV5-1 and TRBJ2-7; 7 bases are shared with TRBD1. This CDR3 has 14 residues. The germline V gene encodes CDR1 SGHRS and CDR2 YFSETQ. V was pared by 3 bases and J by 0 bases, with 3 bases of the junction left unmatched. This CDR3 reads CASSSDRSSYEQYF. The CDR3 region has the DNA TGCGCCAGCAGCTCGGACAGGAGCTCCTACGAGCAGTACTTC.

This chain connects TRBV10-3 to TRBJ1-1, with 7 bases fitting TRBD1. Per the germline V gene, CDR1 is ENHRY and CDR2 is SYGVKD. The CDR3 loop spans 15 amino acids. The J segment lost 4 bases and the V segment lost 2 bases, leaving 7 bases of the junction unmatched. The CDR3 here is CAISERQGRSTEAFF. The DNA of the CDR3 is TGTGCCATCAGTGAGCGACAGGGTAGGAGCACTGAAGCTTTCTTT.

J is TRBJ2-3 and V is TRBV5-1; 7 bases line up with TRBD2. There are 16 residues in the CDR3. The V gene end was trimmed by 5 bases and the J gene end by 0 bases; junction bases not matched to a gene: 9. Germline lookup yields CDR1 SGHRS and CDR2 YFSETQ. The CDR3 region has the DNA TGCGCCAGCAGTCATGGGGGGGTATCTAGCACAGATACGCAGTATTTT. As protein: CASSHGGVSSTDTQYF. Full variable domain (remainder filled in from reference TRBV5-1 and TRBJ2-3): KAGVTQTPRYLIKTRGQQVTLSCSPISGHRSVSWYQQTPGQGLQFLFEYFSETQRNKGNFPGRFSGRQFSNSRSEMNVSTLELGDSALYLCASSHGGVSSTDTQYFGPGTRLTVL.

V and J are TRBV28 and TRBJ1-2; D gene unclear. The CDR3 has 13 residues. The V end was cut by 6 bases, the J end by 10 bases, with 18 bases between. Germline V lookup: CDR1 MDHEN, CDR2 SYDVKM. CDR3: CASRQTSSPIYTF. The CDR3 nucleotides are TGTGCCAGCAGACAAACATCGTCCCCAATCTACACCTTC.

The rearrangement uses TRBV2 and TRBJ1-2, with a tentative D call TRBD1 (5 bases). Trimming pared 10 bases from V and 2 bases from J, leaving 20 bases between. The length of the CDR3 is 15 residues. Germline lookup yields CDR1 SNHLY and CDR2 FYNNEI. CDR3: CAILQTVGRNYGYTF. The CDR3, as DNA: TGTGCCATCCTGCAGACAGTAGGTCGAAACTATGGCTACACCTTC. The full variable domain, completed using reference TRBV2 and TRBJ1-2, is EPEVTQTPSHQVTQMGQEVILRCVPISNHLYFYWYRQILGQKVEFLVSFYNNEISEKSEIFDDQFSVERPDGSNFTLKIRSTKLEDSAMYFCAILQTVGRNYGYTFGSGTRLTVV.

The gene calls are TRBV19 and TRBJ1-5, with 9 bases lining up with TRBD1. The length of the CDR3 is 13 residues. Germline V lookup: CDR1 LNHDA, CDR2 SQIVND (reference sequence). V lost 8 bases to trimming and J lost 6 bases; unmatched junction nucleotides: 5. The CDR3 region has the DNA TGTGCCAGTGACAGGGGGTCCTTTCAGCCCCAGCATTTT. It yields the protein CASDRGSFQPQHF.

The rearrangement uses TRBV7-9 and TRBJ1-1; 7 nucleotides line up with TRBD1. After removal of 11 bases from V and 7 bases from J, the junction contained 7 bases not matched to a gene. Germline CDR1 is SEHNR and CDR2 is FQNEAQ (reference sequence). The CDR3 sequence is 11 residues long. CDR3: CAVQGYSEAFF. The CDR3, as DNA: TGTGCCGTACAGGGGTACAGTGAAGCTTTCTTT.

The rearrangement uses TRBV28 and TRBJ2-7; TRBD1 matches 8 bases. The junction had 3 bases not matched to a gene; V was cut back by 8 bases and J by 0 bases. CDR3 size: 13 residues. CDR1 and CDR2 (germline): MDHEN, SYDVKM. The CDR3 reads CASETGVSYEQYF. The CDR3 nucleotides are TGTGCCAGCGAGACAGGGGTCTCCTACGAGCAGTACTTC.

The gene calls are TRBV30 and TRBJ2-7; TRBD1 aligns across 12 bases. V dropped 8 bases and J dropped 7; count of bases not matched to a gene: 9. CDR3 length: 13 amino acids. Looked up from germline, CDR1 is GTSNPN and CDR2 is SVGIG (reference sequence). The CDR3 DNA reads TGTGCCGGGGCGGGACAGGGGGCAGGGGAGCAGTACTTC. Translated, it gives CAGAGQGAGEQYF.

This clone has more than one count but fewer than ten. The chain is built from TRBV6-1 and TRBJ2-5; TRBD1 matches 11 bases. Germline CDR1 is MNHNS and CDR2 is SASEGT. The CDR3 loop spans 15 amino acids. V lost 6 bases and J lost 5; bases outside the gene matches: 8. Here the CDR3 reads CASSGGQGAIETQYF. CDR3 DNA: TGTGCCAGCAGCGGTGGACAGGGGGCAATCGAGACCCAGTACTTC.

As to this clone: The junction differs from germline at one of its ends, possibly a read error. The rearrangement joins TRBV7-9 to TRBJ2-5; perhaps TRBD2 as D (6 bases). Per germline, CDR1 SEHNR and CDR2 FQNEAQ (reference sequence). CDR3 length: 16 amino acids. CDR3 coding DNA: TGTGCCAGCAGCGTAGCCGGGACTGGAAAAGAAGAGACCCAGTACTTC. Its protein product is CASSVAGTGKEETQYF.